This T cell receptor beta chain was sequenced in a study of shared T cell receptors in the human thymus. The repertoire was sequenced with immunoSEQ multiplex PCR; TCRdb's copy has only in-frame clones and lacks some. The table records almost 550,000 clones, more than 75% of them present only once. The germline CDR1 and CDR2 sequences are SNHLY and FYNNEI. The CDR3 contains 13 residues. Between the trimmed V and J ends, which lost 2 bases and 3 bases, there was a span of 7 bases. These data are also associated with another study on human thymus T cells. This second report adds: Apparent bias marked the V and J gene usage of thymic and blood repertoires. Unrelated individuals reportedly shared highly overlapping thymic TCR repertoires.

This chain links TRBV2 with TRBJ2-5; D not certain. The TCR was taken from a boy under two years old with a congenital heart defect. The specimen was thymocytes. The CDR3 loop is CASSEYCKETQYF. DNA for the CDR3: TGTGCCAGCAGTGAATATTGTAAAGAGACCCAGTACTTC. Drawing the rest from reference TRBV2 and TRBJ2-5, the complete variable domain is EPEVTQTPSHQVTQMGQEVILRCVPISNHLYFYWYRQILGQKVEFLVSFYNNEISEKSEIFDDQFSVERPDGSNFTLKIRSTKLEDSAMYFCASSEYCKETQYFGPGTRLLVL.